A selection of T cell receptor beta chains follows, all from one sample in a study of blood T cells in healthy people across ages. TCRdb reanalysed the 5' RACE reads using MiXCR and keeps one entry per CDR3 protein. The repertoire holds 580,000 or so distinct CDR3 sequences, with roughly 48% as singletons. Sequenced: blood. These receptors were taken from an elderly man in good health. Each CDR3 is given with its conserved first and last residue. The D gene is left open where the match is weak. Size is omitted from some rows. Given values are once, few, many or a class for expanded clones.

.	few	TRBJ2-7	TRBV6-2/TRBV6-3	CASSYSPTSHYEQYF	TGTGCCAGCAGTTACTCACCGACGTCCCACTACGAGCAGTACTTC
.	.	TRBJ1-1	TRBV6-5	CASRVGGQVERAFF	TGTGCCAGCCGGGTAGGGGGGCAGGTTGAGAGGGCTTTCTTT
.	few	TRBJ2-4	TRBV4-3	CASSQDWPGLGSQNIQYF	TGCGCCAGCAGCCAAGATTGGCCGGGTCTTGGGTCCCAAAACATTCAGTACTTC
.	many	TRBJ2-3	TRBV29-1	CSVEPFTDTQYF	TGCAGCGTTGAACCATTCACAGATACGCAGTATTTT
.	few	TRBJ2-1	TRBV7-6	CASSLGIPGYNEQFF	TGTGCCAGCAGCTTGGGGATCCCCGGGTACAATGAGCAGTTCTTC
.	few	TRBJ1-1	TRBV7-2	CASSSRGNTEAFF	TGTGCCAGCAGCTCCCGGGGGAACACTGAAGCTTTCTTT
TRBD2	.	TRBJ2-2	TRBV20-1	CSARDEAGGYTGELFF	TGCAGTGCTAGAGATGAGGCGGGAGGGTACACCGGGGAGCTGTTTTTT
.	.	TRBJ2-1	TRBV30	CAWTTSNEQFF	TGTGCCTGGACCACTAGCAATGAGCAGTTCTTC
TRBD1	few	TRBJ2-7	TRBV5-1	CASSSSGTAGYEQYF	TGCGCCAGCAGCTCCTCCGGGACAGCCGGCTACGAGCAGTACTTC
TRBD1	.	TRBJ1-4	TRBV28	CASSHRQGKRLFF	TGTGCCAGCAGCCATAGACAGGGTAAACGTCTGTTTTTT
.	few	TRBJ2-5	TRBV18	CASSPGINQETQYF	TGTGCCAGCTCACCGGGGATTAACCAAGAGACCCAGTACTTC
TRBD2	.	TRBJ2-3	TRBV3-1	CASSTTSGDTGTQYF	TGTGCCAGCAGCACGACTAGCGGGGACACAGGTACGCAGTATTTT
.	once	TRBJ2-1	TRBV7-9	CASSLGVGEYDEQFF	TGTGCCAGCAGCTTAGGTGTTGGAGAGTACGATGAGCAGTTCTTC
.	.	TRBJ2-4	TRBV20-1	CSARKSGSPWEQYF	TGCAGTGCTAGAAAGAGTGGTTCCCCCTGGGAGCAGTACTTC
.	few	TRBJ2-3	TRBV3-1	CASSQEVGLDTQYF	TGTGCCAGCAGCCAAGAGGTGGGGTTGGATACGCAGTATTTT
TRBD1	.	TRBJ1-4	TRBV20-1	CSARGAGQVVEKLFF	TGCAGTGCTAGAGGAGCAGGACAGGTCGTAGAAAAACTGTTTTTT
TRBD2	.	TRBJ2-7	TRBV27	CASRLAGRNYEQYF	TGTGCCAGCAGACTAGCGGGCCGAAACTACGAGCAGTACTTC
.	.	TRBJ1-2	TRBV3-1	CASRSNVGGDKNYGYTF	TGTGCCAGCAGGTCAAACGTCGGAGGCGACAAGAACTATGGCTACACCTTC
.	.	TRBJ2-6	TRBV7-9	CAGNGGANVLTF	TGTGCCGGGAATGGAGGGGCCAACGTCCTGACTTTC
.	few	TRBJ1-1	TRBV6-5	CASSRQGGVGTEAFF	TGTGCCAGCAGTCGCCAAGGAGGGGTTGGAACTGAAGCTTTCTTT
TRBD2	.	TRBJ2-3	TRBV29-1	CSVRGLADNTDTQYF	TGCAGCGTTCGGGGACTAGCGGATAATACAGATACGCAGTATTTT
.	.	TRBJ1-1	TRBV14	CASSQLRGDTEAFF	TGTGCCAGCAGCCAATTAAGGGGAGACACTGAAGCTTTCTTT
TRBD2	.	TRBJ2-1	TRBV12-3/TRBV12-4	CASSPGLAWDEQFF	TGTGCCAGCAGCCCCGGACTAGCGTGGGATGAGCAGTTCTTC
.	few	TRBJ2-1	TRBV27	CASSLYGSYNEQFF	TGTGCCAGCAGTTTATACGGCTCCTACAATGAGCAGTTCTTC
.	.	TRBJ2-5	TRBV7-8	CASGPGAGTLQETQYF	TGTGCCAGCGGCCCAGGAGCCGGGACTCTTCAAGAGACCCAGTACTTC
.	.	TRBJ2-1	TRBV5-1	CASSLDSNLYNEQFF	TGCGCCAGCAGCTTGGATAGCAACCTCTACAATGAGCAGTTCTTC
.	few	TRBJ2-1	TRBV7-2	CASSLLGQYNEQFF	TGTGCCAGCAGCTTACTGGGGCAGTACAATGAGCAGTTCTTC
.	few	TRBJ1-2	TRBV6-5	CASSYSRTGRIDHNYGYTF	TGTGCCAGCAGTTACTCGAGGACGGGAAGGATCGATCACAACTATGGCTACACCTTC
.	.	TRBJ2-1	TRBV7-2	CASTRDAGFYNEQFF	TGTGCCAGCACCCGAGATGCGGGGTTCTACAATGAGCAGTTCTTC
.	.	TRBJ2-7	TRBV27	CASSSDSVTSQQYF	TGTGCCAGCAGTTCCGATTCGGTTACGAGTCAGCAGTACTTC
.	few	TRBJ1-2	TRBV4-3	CASSQAIRDYGYTF	TGCGCCAGCAGCCAAGCCATCCGGGACTATGGCTACACCTTC
.	.	TRBJ2-3	TRBV29-1	CSAVLDTQYF	TGCAGCGCCGTCCTTGATACGCAGTATTTT
TRBD2	.	TRBJ2-3	TRBV25-1	CASSTPGGRPDTQYF	TGTGCCAGCAGTACCCCGGGGGGGAGACCAGATACGCAGTATTTT
.	.	TRBJ1-2	TRBV20-1	CSPATNRDYGYTF	TGCAGCCCAGCCACCAACAGGGACTATGGCTACACCTTC
TRBD1	few	TRBJ2-7	TRBV10-2	CASSNRTGDEQYF	TGCGCCAGCAGTAACCGGACAGGGGACGAGCAGTACTTC
.	many	TRBJ2-7	TRBV6-5	CASSLDGSYEQYF	TGTGCCAGCAGTCTCGACGGTTCCTACGAGCAGTACTTC
TRBD1	.	TRBJ2-7	TRBV20-1	CSASDRGPYEQYF	TGCAGTGCTTCAGACAGGGGCCCCTACGAGCAGTACTTC
TRBD1	.	TRBJ2-1	TRBV5-1	CASSTGQGAYNEQFF	TGCGCCAGCAGCACGGGACAGGGGGCTTACAATGAGCAGTTCTTC
.	few	TRBJ1-1	TRBV20-1	CSARDAVRVNTEAFF	TGCAGTGCTAGAGATGCCGTTCGGGTGAACACTGAAGCTTTCTTT
.	few	TRBJ2-1	TRBV6-2/TRBV6-3	CASSDLGGRAGNEQFF	TGTGCCAGCAGTGACCTGGGGGGGCGCGCTGGCAATGAGCAGTTCTTC
TRBD1	many	TRBJ1-1	TRBV6-6	CATRQGAVSTEAFF	TGTGCCACCCGACAGGGAGCTGTAAGCACTGAAGCTTTCTTT
.	.	TRBJ2-3	TRBV20-1	CSARDQRDTQYF	TGCAGTGCTAGAGATCAGAGGGATACGCAGTATTTT
.	few	TRBJ1-1	TRBV9	CASSVGARPEAFF	TGTGCCAGCAGCGTAGGTGCGCGACCTGAAGCTTTCTTT
TRBD2	.	TRBJ2-1	TRBV27	CASSLSPKGLAGGDEQFF	TGTGCCAGCAGTTTATCACCGAAGGGACTAGCGGGAGGCGATGAGCAGTTCTTC
.	few	TRBJ2-7	TRBV29-1	CSVVRGSSYNEQYF	TGCAGCGTTGTAAGGGGGAGCTCCTACAATGAGCAGTACTTC
.	.	TRBJ2-5	TRBV12-3/TRBV12-4	CASSFRRGTQYF	TGTGCCAGCAGTTTCCGACGGGGGACCCAGTACTTC
.	.	TRBJ2-3	TRBV4-2	CASSQSVGGIDTQYF	TGTGCCAGCAGCCAGAGTGTGGGCGGTATAGATACGCAGTATTTT
TRBD2	.	TRBJ2-7	TRBV7-8	CASSLGFGLAGCEQYF	TGTGCCAGCAGCTTAGGCTTTGGACTAGCGGGATGCGAGCAGTACTTC
.	.	TRBJ2-3	TRBV5-1	CASSLTDVPYITDTQYF	TGCGCCAGCAGCTTGACGGATGTCCCGTATATTACAGATACGCAGTATTTT
.	.	TRBJ1-5	TRBV20-1	CSARPSTGSNQPQHF	TGCAGTGCTAGACCCAGTACAGGGAGCAATCAGCCCCAGCATTTT
.	.	TRBJ2-3	TRBV7-9	CASSLVGSSTDTQYF	TGTGCCAGCAGCTTAGTCGGGAGCAGCACAGATACGCAGTATTTT
TRBD1	.	TRBJ2-7	TRBV7-9	CASSQQGLTYEQYF	TGTGCCAGCAGCCAACAGGGGTTGACCTACGAGCAGTACTTC
.	few	TRBJ2-1	TRBV4-3	CASSHGDVRWPNNEQFF	TGCGCCAGCAGCCATGGGGACGTTCGATGGCCCAACAATGAGCAGTTCTTC